The rows below give T cell receptor beta chains drawn from one sample of a study of T cells in Graves' hyperthyroidism and ophthalmopathy. In TCRdb, the multiplex PCR reads were re-called with MiXCR into one record per CDR3 protein. This sample has some 560,000 distinct CDR3 sequences, with less than 15% found just once. Sequencing was done on a sample of blood. The receptors stem from a woman aged 40-49 years with Graves' hyperthyroidism. Both conserved end residues are part of each CDR3. A D gene is named only where the DNA matches it firmly. The size of a clone is reported for some rows only, either as once, few or many, or as a class for expanded clones.

d_call,clone_size,j_call,v_call,cdr3_aa,cdr3_nt
TRBD2,many,TRBJ2-5,TRBV7-9,CASSPFGREGQETQYF,TGTGCCAGCAGCCCCTTCGGGCGGGAGGGCCAAGAGACCCAGTACTTC
NA,NA,TRBJ1-3,TRBV18,CASSPVSHLDTDSGNTIYF,TGTGCCAGCTCACCAGTCAGCCATTTGGACACCGACTCTGGAAACACCATATATTTT
NA,NA,TRBJ2-1,TRBV9,CASSRPSTSAEQFF,TGTGCCAGCAGCAGACCCTCAACTAGTGCTGAGCAGTTCTTC
TRBD1,many,TRBJ2-7,TRBV6-1,CASSYRDRGYYEQYF,TGTGCCAGCAGCTACCGGGACAGGGGGTATTACGAGCAGTACTTC
TRBD1,once,TRBJ2-2,TRBV27,CASSPGTVHGGELFF,TGTGCCAGCAGTCCAGGGACAGTCCATGGAGGGGAGCTGTTTTTT
NA,many,TRBJ1-1,TRBV19,CASSMRGSMNTEAFF,TGTGCCAGTAGTATGCGGGGTTCCATGAACACTGAAGCTTTCTTT
NA,few,TRBJ1-1,TRBV7-2,CASSDYTEAFF,TGTGCCAGCAGCGATTACACTGAAGCTTTCTTT
NA,many,TRBJ1-5,TRBV6-1,CASSERQGQPQHF,TGTGCCAGCAGTGAACGGCAGGGTCAGCCCCAGCATTTT
NA,many,TRBJ2-2,TRBV5-6,CASSATGRWTGELFF,TGTGCCAGCAGCGCGACAGGGAGGTGGACCGGGGAGCTGTTTTTT
NA,many,TRBJ1-4,TRBV2,CASSSGEEKLFF,TGTGCCAGCAGTAGTGGGGAGGAAAAACTGTTTTTT
NA,few,TRBJ2-7,TRBV14,CASSQTGTYYEQYF,TGTGCCAGCAGCCAAACCGGGACATACTACGAGCAGTACTTC
TRBD1,NA,TRBJ1-4,TRBV7-9,CASSLLRTGTNEKLFF,TGTGCCAGCAGCTTATTACGGACAGGGACTAATGAAAAACTGTTTTTT
TRBD1,NA,TRBJ2-7,TRBV6-1,CASSEYGQGGNEQYF,TGTGCCAGCAGTGAATATGGACAGGGGGGGAACGAGCAGTACTTC
TRBD1,many,TRBJ2-1,TRBV18,CASSGTGGGNNEQFF,TGTGCCAGCTCAGGGACAGGGGGCGGAAACAATGAGCAGTTCTTC
NA,NA,TRBJ2-6,TRBV6-1,CASNPLSSGANVLTF,TGTGCCAGCAATCCTCTTAGCTCTGGGGCCAACGTCCTGACTTTC
NA,NA,TRBJ1-2,TRBV4-2,CASSQDLVGPNYGYTF,TGTGCCAGCAGCCAAGATCTGGTAGGGCCAAACTATGGCTACACCTTC
NA,few,TRBJ1-2,TRBV28,CASSPDPGRGYTF,TGTGCCAGCAGTCCAGACCCGGGGCGCGGCTACACCTTC
NA,few,TRBJ1-3,TRBV18,CASAQGPSGNTIYF,TGTGCCAGCGCCCAGGGCCCCTCTGGAAACACCATATATTTT
TRBD1,NA,TRBJ1-6,TRBV7-9,CASSYRGDSPLHF,TGTGCCAGCAGCTACAGGGGGGATTCACCCCTCCACTTT
NA,many,TRBJ2-3,TRBV5-1,CASSLALRPSTDTQYF,TGCGCCAGCAGCTTGGCGCTGCGTCCGAGCACAGATACGCAGTATTTT
NA,many,TRBJ2-3,TRBV5-1,CASSLGFVEDTQYF,TGCGCCAGCAGCTTGGGGTTCGTCGAAGATACGCAGTATTTT
NA,few,TRBJ2-1,TRBV4-2,CASSQANSYNEQFF,TGTGCCAGCAGCCAAGCAAACAGTTACAATGAGCAGTTCTTC
NA,many,TRBJ2-1,TRBV29-1,CSVDGDLSYNEQFF,TGCAGCGTTGATGGCGACCTCTCCTACAATGAGCAGTTCTTC
TRBD1,many,TRBJ2-7,TRBV27,CASTKIGQGAYEQYF,TGTGCCAGCACCAAAATTGGGCAGGGGGCCTACGAGCAGTACTTC
NA,many,TRBJ2-4,TRBV14,CASSQDPSRNIQYF,TGTGCCAGCAGCCAAGATCCGTCTAGAAACATTCAGTACTTC
NA,many,TRBJ2-7,TRBV11-2,CASSLGGTGTVGEQYF,TGTGCCAGCAGCTTGGGAGGTACCGGGACAGTGGGCGAGCAGTACTTC
TRBD2,NA,TRBJ2-3,TRBV20-1,CSARDLIAGGADTQYF,TGCAGTGCTAGAGATCTGATAGCGGGGGGGGCGGATACGCAGTATTTT
TRBD2,few,TRBJ2-7,TRBV28,CASSRGGSVYEQYF,TGTGCCAGCAGTCGGGGCGGGAGTGTTTACGAGCAGTACTTC
NA,many,TRBJ2-5,TRBV24-1,CATSDPRDIQETQYF,TGTGCCACCAGTGATCCTCGGGACATCCAAGAGACCCAGTACTTC
NA,many,TRBJ1-1,TRBV2,CASSEDAGMNTEAFF,TGTGCCAGCAGTGAGGATGCAGGGATGAACACTGAAGCTTTCTTT
TRBD2,many,TRBJ2-5,TRBV6-1,CASSVGSGTQETQYF,TGTGCCAGCAGTGTAGGTAGCGGGACGCAAGAGACCCAGTACTTC
TRBD2,many,TRBJ2-1,TRBV20-1,CSARDSGRVDEQFF,TGCAGTGCTAGAGATAGCGGGAGGGTGGATGAGCAGTTCTTC
TRBD1,NA,TRBJ2-5,TRBV18,CASSPMTGAMETQYF,TGTGCCAGCTCACCGATGACAGGGGCGATGGAGACCCAGTACTTC
NA,many,TRBJ2-3,TRBV7-3,CASSLSVWGEADSTDTQYF,TGTGCCAGCAGCTTATCGGTTTGGGGGGAGGCGGATAGCACAGATACGCAGTATTTT
TRBD2,few,TRBJ2-1,TRBV28,CASSWTSGSWDEQFF,TGTGCCAGCAGTTGGACTAGCGGGAGTTGGGATGAGCAGTTCTTC
TRBD1,many,TRBJ1-2,TRBV24-1,CATSDPGTASHYGYTF,TGTGCCACCAGTGACCCCGGGACAGCGTCTCACTATGGCTACACCTTC
TRBD1,few,TRBJ1-6,TRBV12-3/TRBV12-4,CASGLAGGDSPLHF,TGTGCCAGCGGGCTAGCAGGGGGAGATTCACCCCTCCACTTT
NA,NA,TRBJ2-1,TRBV9,CASSVGEGLGEEQFF,TGTGCCAGCAGCGTAGGAGAGGGTCTGGGAGAGGAGCAGTTCTTC
NA,many,TRBJ1-6,TRBV20-1,CSASGGLYNSPLHF,TGCAGTGCTAGCGGAGGTCTATATAATTCACCCCTCCACTTT
NA,many,TRBJ2-7,TRBV2,CASSQPLLGTYEQYF,TGTGCCAGCAGTCAGCCCCTACTAGGAACCTACGAGCAGTACTTC
NA,few,TRBJ2-5,TRBV2,CASSGAGRTETQYF,TGTGCCAGCAGTGGGGCGGGGAGGACAGAGACCCAGTACTTC
NA,many,TRBJ2-5,TRBV9,CASSPRVDGETQYF,TGTGCCAGCAGCCCCCGCGTAGACGGAGAGACCCAGTACTTC
NA,NA,TRBJ1-1,TRBV9,CASSVVLGGNEAFF,TGTGCCAGCAGCGTAGTTCTGGGAGGGAATGAAGCTTTCTTT
TRBD2,NA,TRBJ2-1,TRBV19,CASSTVAGVYNEQFF,TGTGCCAGTAGTACAGTAGCGGGAGTCTACAATGAGCAGTTCTTC
NA,many,TRBJ2-7,TRBV7-9,CASSLEERTPYEQYF,TGTGCCAGCAGCTTAGAGGAGAGGACCCCCTACGAGCAGTACTTC
NA,many,TRBJ1-1,TRBV2,CASTIDYNYSEAFF,TGTGCCAGCACCATCGATTACAATTACTCCGAAGCTTTCTTT
NA,many,TRBJ2-7,TRBV4-1,CASSQEAWSRYEQYF,TGCGCCAGCAGCCAAGAAGCTTGGTCGCGCTACGAGCAGTACTTC
NA,NA,TRBJ2-1,TRBV4-1,CASSQESGSRNEQFF,TGCGCCAGCAGCCAAGAGTCCGGGAGTAGGAATGAGCAGTTCTTC
NA,few,TRBJ1-1,TRBV14,CASSQRGPNTEAFF,TGTGCCAGCAGCCAGAGGGGCCCGAACACTGAAGCTTTCTTT
NA,many,TRBJ1-5,TRBV28,CASSFGVVQPQHF,TGTGCCAGCAGTTTTGGGGTTGTCCAGCCCCAGCATTTT
TRBD2,many,TRBJ2-5,TRBV9,CASSVATWTSGSVETQYF,TGTGCCAGCAGCGTAGCTACGTGGACTAGCGGGAGTGTGGAGACCCAGTACTTC
TRBD2,few,TRBJ2-7,TRBV10-3,CAISGLAGEATYEQYF,TGTGCCATCAGTGGACTAGCGGGAGAGGCCACCTACGAGCAGTACTTC
NA,NA,TRBJ1-6,TRBV2,CASNRDTNNSPLHF,TGTGCCAGCAACCGGGACACGAATAATTCACCCCTCCACTTT
TRBD2,many,TRBJ2-5,TRBV2,CASGLAEPQETQYF,TGTGCCAGCGGCCTAGCGGAGCCTCAAGAGACCCAGTACTTC